This is a list of T cell receptor beta chains from one sample in a study of blood T cell repertoires in COVID-19. Measured with immunoSEQ multiplex PCR; TCRdb has only the in-frame clones, and not every one. The repertoire has some 150,000 clones, 88% of them found once; the top ten carry 2.3%. Material: peripheral blood. The receptor set was obtained from a human donor in a cohort sampled during active COVID-19. Both conserved end residues are part of each CDR3. Fields, in order: clone size, D gene, V gene, J gene, CDR3 protein, CDR3 DNA. The D gene is left open where the match is weak. The size entry is marked missing in some rows and otherwise reads once, few, many or a size class.

size: -; D: -; V: TRBV5-6; J: TRBJ2-3; CDR3: CASSTLDATDTQYF; DNA: TGTGCCAGCAGCACGCTAGATGCAACAGATACGCAGTATTTT
size: once; D: -; V: TRBV3-1/TRBV3-2; J: TRBJ2-1; CDR3: CASSQDFGFTYEQFF; DNA: TGTGCCAGCAGCCAAGACTTCGGTTTCACGTATGAGCAGTTCTTC
size: -; D: TRBD1; V: TRBV14; J: TRBJ1-6; CDR3: CASSPGQGRSSYNSPLHF; DNA: TGTGCCAGCAGCCCGGGACAGGGACGGAGCTCCTATAATTCACCCCTCCACTTT
size: -; D: -; V: TRBV6-5; J: TRBJ1-6; CDR3: CASKFDPGGNSPLHF; DNA: TGTGCCAGCAAATTTGACCCTGGAGGTAATTCACCCCTCCACTTT
size: once; D: -; V: TRBV27; J: TRBJ2-7; CDR3: CASSLSSTIYEQYF; DNA: TGTGCCAGCAGTTTATCGAGTACCATATACGAGCAGTACTTC
size: few; D: -; V: TRBV28; J: TRBJ2-2; CDR3: CASSLWGPEALFF; DNA: TGTGCCAGCAGTTTATGGGGCCCGGAGGCGCTGTTTTTT
size: few; D: -; V: TRBV5-1; J: TRBJ1-4; CDR3: CASSSGGSTNEKLFF; DNA: TGCGCCAGCAGCTCGGGGGGATCAACTAATGAAAAACTGTTTTTT
size: -; D: -; V: TRBV7-2; J: TRBJ1-6; CDR3: CASSRRAFANSPLHF; DNA: TGTGCCAGCAGCCGTAGAGCATTTGCGAATTCACCCCTCCACTTT
size: -; D: TRBD1; V: TRBV5-1; J: TRBJ2-7; CDR3: CASSRGQEAYEQYF; DNA: TGCGCCAGCAGCAGGGGACAGGAGGCCTACGAGCAGTACTTC
size: -; D: TRBD2; V: TRBV4-3; J: TRBJ2-3; CDR3: CASSQAPGYGGSLESDTQYF; DNA: TGCGCCAGCAGCCAAGCCCCAGGTTACGGCGGGAGCCTGGAATCAGATACGCAGTATTTT
size: -; D: TRBD1; V: TRBV24-1; J: TRBJ2-1; CDR3: CATSSQNIQGREQFF; DNA: TGTGCCACCAGTAGTCAAAACATACAGGGGAGAGAGCAGTTCTTC
size: few; D: TRBD1; V: TRBV6-5; J: TRBJ1-1; CDR3: CASSYLGQGIPEAFF; DNA: TGTGCCAGCAGTTATTTGGGACAGGGAATACCTGAAGCTTTCTTT
size: -; D: -; V: TRBV9; J: TRBJ2-5; CDR3: CASSGAANTIETQYF; DNA: TGTGCCAGCAGCGGCGCGGCTAACACAATAGAGACCCAGTACTTC
size: once; D: -; V: TRBV5-6; J: TRBJ2-1; CDR3: CASSWTGLSYNEQFF; DNA: TGTGCCAGCAGCTGGACGGGACTCTCCTACAATGAGCAGTTCTTC
size: once; D: TRBD2; V: TRBV3-1/TRBV3-2; J: TRBJ2-1; CDR3: CASSQPTWSSGRNNEQFF; DNA: TGTGCCAGCAGCCAGCCGACGTGGTCTAGCGGGAGGAATAATGAGCAGTTCTTC
size: -; D: -; V: TRBV28; J: TRBJ1-2; CDR3: CASSSRVGYTF; DNA: TGTGCCAGCAGCTCGAGGGTTGGCTACACCTTC
size: -; D: -; V: TRBV7-6; J: TRBJ1-1; CDR3: CASSLDIRGTEAFF; DNA: TGTGCCAGCAGCTTAGATATCCGAGGCACTGAAGCTTTCTTT
size: -; D: TRBD2; V: TRBV19; J: TRBJ2-7; CDR3: CASSNGGSLLYEQYF; DNA: TGTGCCAGTAGTAACGGCGGGAGCCTCCTCTACGAGCAGTACTTC
size: -; D: TRBD2; V: TRBV4-1; J: TRBJ2-4; CDR3: CASSHASGGKNIQYF; DNA: TGCGCCAGCAGCCACGCTAGCGGGGGTAAAAACATTCAGTACTTC
size: -; D: TRBD2; V: TRBV5-1; J: TRBJ2-3; CDR3: CASRQTSGTDTQYF; DNA: TGCGCCAGCAGGCAGACTAGCGGCACAGATACGCAGTATTTT
size: -; D: -; V: TRBV19; J: TRBJ2-7; CDR3: CASSPSLDTYEQYF; DNA: TGTGCCAGTAGCCCGTCACTAGATACCTACGAGCAGTACTTC
size: -; D: TRBD1; V: TRBV28; J: TRBJ1-1; CDR3: CASSLDRGPSEAFF; DNA: TGTGCCAGCAGTTTGGACAGGGGGCCGTCGGAAGCTTTCTTT
size: -; D: -; V: TRBV6-2/TRBV6-3; J: TRBJ1-2; CDR3: CASSLNSNYGYTF; DNA: TGTGCCAGCAGTTTAAACAGTAACTATGGCTACACCTTC
size: -; D: TRBD2; V: TRBV5-1; J: TRBJ2-7; CDR3: CASSGGLAYGEQYF; DNA: TGCGCCAGCAGCGGGGGACTAGCGTACGGCGAGCAGTACTTC
size: -; D: TRBD2; V: TRBV6-4; J: TRBJ2-1; CDR3: CASRNRLAVGYNEQFF; DNA: TGTGCCAGCAGGAATCGCCTAGCGGTGGGCTACAATGAGCAGTTCTTC
size: -; D: TRBD2; V: TRBV7-2; J: TRBJ2-6; CDR3: CASSLNRGAGANVLTF; DNA: TGTGCCAGCAGCTTAAACCGGGGGGCTGGGGCCAACGTCCTGACTTTC
size: -; D: TRBD1; V: TRBV18; J: TRBJ2-5; CDR3: CASSRRDRKETQYF; DNA: TGTGCCAGCTCACGGAGGGACAGGAAAGAGACCCAGTACTTC
size: -; D: -; V: TRBV28; J: TRBJ1-2; CDR3: CASSPNRRYGYTF; DNA: TGTGCCAGCAGTCCAAACCGGAGATATGGCTACACCTTC
size: -; D: TRBD1; V: TRBV2; J: TRBJ2-5; CDR3: CASTPDRGLGETQYF; DNA: TGTGCCAGCACTCCGGACAGGGGGCTAGGTGAGACCCAGTACTTC
size: -; D: TRBD2; V: TRBV5-1; J: TRBJ2-7; CDR3: CASSLDMTSGRAGYEQYF; DNA: TGCGCCAGCAGCTTGGACATGACTAGCGGGAGGGCCGGCTACGAGCAGTACTTC
size: -; D: TRBD1; V: TRBV30; J: TRBJ1-6; CDR3: CAWSVGQGSSSYNSPLHF; DNA: TGTGCCTGGAGTGTGGGACAGGGGTCGAGCTCCTATAATTCACCCCTCCACTTT
size: -; D: -; V: TRBV7-8; J: TRBJ2-2; CDR3: CASSGPTSTGELFF; DNA: TGTGCCAGCAGCGGGCCCACTTCCACCGGGGAGCTGTTTTTT
size: -; D: TRBD1; V: TRBV7-2; J: TRBJ2-7; CDR3: CASSLANRGEQYF; DNA: TGTGCCAGCAGCTTAGCGAACAGGGGCGAGCAGTACTTC
size: -; D: TRBD1; V: TRBV11-1; J: TRBJ2-7; CDR3: CASSPRDRPYEQYF; DNA: TGTGCCAGCAGCCCCCGGGACAGGCCCTACGAGCAGTACTTC
size: once; D: TRBD2; V: TRBV2; J: TRBJ2-1; CDR3: CASSEASGRSNEQFF; DNA: TGTGCCAGCAGTGAAGCTAGCGGGAGATCTAATGAGCAGTTCTTC
size: once; D: TRBD1; V: TRBV19; J: TRBJ1-2; CDR3: CASSIKRSRQGARYGYTF; DNA: TGTGCCAGTAGTATCAAACGTTCACGACAGGGGGCAAGGTATGGCTACACCTTC
size: -; D: TRBD2; V: TRBV25-1; J: TRBJ2-3; CDR3: CASSGGLAASTDTQYF; DNA: TGTGCCAGCAGTGGGGGACTAGCGGCGAGCACAGATACGCAGTATTTT
size: -; D: TRBD1; V: TRBV30; J: TRBJ2-7; CDR3: CAWSVRSRDSYEQYF; DNA: TGTGCCTGGAGTGTACGTTCCCGGGACAGCTACGAGCAGTACTTC
size: -; D: -; V: TRBV7-9; J: TRBJ2-3; CDR3: CASGAGSLNTDTQYF; DNA: TGTGCCAGCGGGGCCGGGTCTCTGAACACAGATACGCAGTATTTT
size: once; D: TRBD2; V: TRBV5-1; J: TRBJ2-7; CDR3: CASSQRLAGGPVTYKQYF; DNA: TGCGCCAGCAGCCAAAGACTAGCGGGAGGGCCGGTAACCTACAAGCAGTACTTC
size: -; D: -; V: TRBV2; J: TRBJ1-5; CDR3: CASMEEVNQPQHF; DNA: TGTGCCAGCATGGAGGAGGTCAATCAGCCCCAGCATTTT
size: -; D: -; V: TRBV24-1; J: TRBJ1-5; CDR3: CATSDGRVGQPQHF; DNA: TGTGCCACCAGTGATGGGAGGGTCGGTCAGCCCCAGCATTTT
size: -; D: TRBD1; V: TRBV5-1; J: TRBJ2-2; CDR3: CASGQGADTGELFF; DNA: TGCGCCAGCGGACAGGGGGCGGACACCGGGGAGCTGTTTTTT
size: -; D: TRBD1; V: TRBV7-9; J: TRBJ2-5; CDR3: CASSSGQAVQETQYF; DNA: TGTGCCAGCAGCTCCGGACAGGCAGTGCAAGAGACCCAGTACTTC
size: -; D: TRBD2; V: TRBV15; J: TRBJ2-3; CDR3: CATSRVPGGGADTQYF; DNA: TGTGCCACCAGCAGAGTCCCGGGAGGTGGTGCAGATACGCAGTATTTT
size: few; D: -; V: TRBV7-8; J: TRBJ1-1; CDR3: CASSLMRVRNTEAFF; DNA: TGTGCCAGCAGCTTAATGAGAGTCCGGAACACTGAAGCTTTCTTT
size: -; D: TRBD2; V: TRBV30; J: TRBJ2-3; CDR3: CAWSRASGGAGLTQYF; DNA: TGTGCCTGGAGTCGGGCTAGCGGGGGAGCAGGCCTCACGCAGTATTTT
size: -; D: TRBD2; V: TRBV9; J: TRBJ2-2; CDR3: CASSESGTSGNTGELFF; DNA: TGTGCCAGCAGCGAATCCGGGACTAGCGGGAACACCGGGGAGCTGTTTTTT
size: -; D: TRBD1; V: TRBV5-1; J: TRBJ2-7; CDR3: CASSYGTGVYYEQYF; DNA: TGCGCCAGCAGCTACGGGACAGGGGTATACTACGAGCAGTACTTC
size: -; D: TRBD1; V: TRBV27; J: TRBJ1-1; CDR3: CASSLSPDRGQPEAFF; DNA: TGTGCCAGCAGTTTATCCCCTGACAGGGGACAGCCTGAAGCTTTCTTT
size: once; D: -; V: TRBV28; J: TRBJ1-2; CDR3: CASSLYHGLGGGYGYTF; DNA: TGTGCCAGCAGTTTATATCACGGACTCGGCGGGGGTTATGGCTACACCTTC
size: -; D: TRBD1; V: TRBV7-9; J: TRBJ2-1; CDR3: CASSTPGQGHNEQFF; DNA: TGTGCCAGCAGCACGCCGGGACAGGGGCACAATGAGCAGTTCTTC
size: once; D: TRBD1; V: TRBV30; J: TRBJ1-3; CDR3: CAWAGTVGNTIYF; DNA: TGTGCCTGGGCCGGGACAGTGGGAAACACCATATATTTT
size: -; D: TRBD1; V: TRBV4-1; J: TRBJ2-1; CDR3: CASSHDRGPNEQFF; DNA: TGCGCCAGCAGCCACGACAGGGGGCCCAATGAGCAGTTCTTC
size: -; D: TRBD2; V: TRBV30; J: TRBJ2-5; CDR3: CASPLGGGETQYF; DNA: TGTGCCTCGCCTCTGGGGGGAGGGGAGACCCAGTACTTC